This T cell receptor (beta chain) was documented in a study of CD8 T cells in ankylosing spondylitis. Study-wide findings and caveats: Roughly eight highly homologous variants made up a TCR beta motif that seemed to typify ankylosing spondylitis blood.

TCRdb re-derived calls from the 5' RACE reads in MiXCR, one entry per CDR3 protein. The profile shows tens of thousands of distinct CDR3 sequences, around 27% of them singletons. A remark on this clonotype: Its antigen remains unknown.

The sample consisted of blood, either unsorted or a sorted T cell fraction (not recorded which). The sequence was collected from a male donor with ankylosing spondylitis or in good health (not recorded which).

The CDR3 spells CASSLGQFYEQYV. The DNA of the CDR3 is TGTGCCAGCAGCTTAGGCCAGTTCTACGAGCAGTACGTC. The J gene is TRBJ2-7, the V gene TRBV7-9; D not resolved. The V and J ends lost 1 base and 3 bases respectively, with 7 bases between them. The length of the CDR3 is 13 residues. Germline CDR1 and CDR2: SEHNR and FQNEAQ (reference sequence).